The 25 T cell receptor beta chains presented below share a single source sample, sequenced in a study of PD-L1 blockade in urothelial cancer. Data came from immunoSEQ multiplex PCR; TCRdb stores just in-frame clones and leaves some out. The sample holds roughly 50,000 clones, 70% to 90% seen once. Time point meaning: peripheral blood 6 weeks after treatment start. Sequencing was performed on PBMCs, taken around atezolizumab (anti-PD-L1) treatment. The receptors stem from a man aged 70 or older with urothelial cancer.

The V call is TRBV14, the J call TRBJ2-1, with TRBD1 identical over 10 bases. Germline V gives CDR1 SGHDN, CDR2 FVKESK. After removal of 6 bases from V and 3 bases from J, the junction contained 5 bases not matched to a gene. The CDR3 length is 15 residues. The CDR3 loop is CASSDDRGLYNEQFF. The CDR3 coding sequence is TGTGCCAGCAGTGATGACAGGGGGCTCTACAATGAGCAGTTCTTC.

V usage is TRBV29-1 and J usage is TRBJ2-3; 8 bases are shared with TRBD2. Trimming at V came to 3 bases and at J to 0 bases, leaving 5 bases not matched to a gene. CDR1 is SQVTM, CDR2 ANQGSEA, per germline. This CDR3 spans 15 amino acids. CDR3 in amino acids: CSVENSGMSTDTQYF. The CDR3 coding sequence is TGCAGCGTTGAGAATAGCGGGATGAGCACAGATACGCAGTATTTT.

This clone was counted between two and nine times. The CDR3 protein is CASSPRRTGEREAFF. CDR3 nucleotides: TGTGCCAGCTCACCACGGAGGACAGGGGAGAGAGAAGCTTTCTTT. V is TRBV18 and J is TRBJ1-1; 9 positions match TRBD1. Germline CDR1 KGHSH, CDR2 LQKENI. J lost 8 bases, V lost 1 base, and 8 bases had no gene match. This CDR3 comprises 15 residues.

V gene TRBV6-5 combines with J gene TRBJ1-2; the D gene is possibly TRBD1 (6 bases). The length of the CDR3 is 12 residues. The V end was cut by 6 bases, the J end by 6 bases, with 11 bases between. Germline CDR1 and CDR2: MNHEY and SVGAGI. The CDR3 loop reads CASSIRGDGYTF. CDR3 DNA: TGTGCCAGCAGCATCAGGGGAGATGGCTACACCTTC.

The sample holds a few counts of this clone. This chain links TRBV14 with TRBJ2-7; 9 bases line up with TRBD2. The length of the CDR3 is 15 residues. Unmatched junction bases numbered 9, after V lost 3 bases and J lost 6 bases. The germline gives CDR1 SGHDN, CDR2 FVKESK. CDR3 nucleotide sequence: TGTGCCAGCAGCCAGGGACTAGCCCGTGGATCCGAGCAGTACTTC. This gives the protein CASSQGLARGSEQYF.

The chain links TRBV6-1 to TRBJ1-1, with D perhaps TRBD1 (5 bases). Trimming stripped 5 bases from V and 4 bases from J, with 11 bases between. This CDR3 spans 13 amino acids. The germline V gene encodes CDR1 MNHNS and CDR2 SASEGT. CDR3: CASSYTGGTEAFF. The CDR3 coding sequence is TGTGCCAGCAGTTATACGGGGGGCACTGAAGCTTTCTTT.

On this clone itself: This sample also contains other DNA sequences that code for the same CDR3. The V and J genes are TRBV19 and TRBJ2-7, with TRBD1 matching over 7 bases. The CDR3 runs 14 residues. Germline CDR1 LNHDA, CDR2 SQIVND (reference sequence). V dropped 0 bases and J dropped 4; count of bases not matched to a gene: 3. CDR3 residues: CASSIDRGSYEQYF. The DNA of the CDR3 is TGTGCCAGTAGTATAGACAGGGGGAGTTACGAGCAGTACTTC.

The chain has TRBV5-1 and TRBJ2-7; 8 bases are a match to TRBD1. V trimming: 4 bases; J trimming: 3 bases; junction bases outside the gene matches: 6. In germline, CDR1 is SGHRS, CDR2 YFSETQ. This CDR3 spans 14 amino acids. CDR3 DNA: TGCGCCAGCAGCGGGGGGACAGGTCTCTACGAGCAGTACTTC. Translating it yields CASSGGTGLYEQYF.

CDR3 DNA sequence: TGTGCCAGCAGCTGGGACTCCCCATACTACAATGAGCAGTTCTTC. This sequence encodes CASSWDSPYYNEQFF. V usage is TRBV7-9 and J usage is TRBJ2-1; perhaps TRBD2 as D (6 bases). This CDR3 has 15 residues. Deletions cut 4 bases from V and 3 bases from J, with 13 bases between. Germline assignment: CDR1 SEHNR and CDR2 FQNEAQ (reference sequence).

The chain is built from TRBV28 and TRBJ1-2; 8 bases line up with TRBD1. This CDR3 has 14 amino acids. V lost 5 bases, J lost 8 bases, and 10 bases stayed unmatched. Looked up from germline, CDR1 is MDHEN and CDR2 is SYDVKM. The CDR3 coding sequence is TGTGCCAGCAGTGGCAGGACAGGGTCAGGCGGCTACACCTTC. Translated, it gives CASSGRTGSGGYTF.

This clone was seen a handful of times. The rearrangement links TRBV19 to TRBJ2-1; the D is unclear. This CDR3 region has 12 residues. V was cut by 3 bases and J by 6 bases, with 6 bases left in between. The germline V gene encodes CDR1 LNHDA and CDR2 SQIVND (reference sequence). The CDR3 DNA reads as TGTGCCAGTAGTATTCCCTTCAATGAGCAGTTCTTC. Its protein product is CASSIPFNEQFF.

V usage is TRBV28 and J usage is TRBJ2-3; unclear D gene. CDR3 length: 13 amino acids. The germline V gene encodes CDR1 MDHEN and CDR2 SYDVKM. The V end was cut by 2 bases, the J end by 3 bases, with 6 bases between. This CDR3 reads CASSLGGTDTQYF. The CDR3 DNA reads TGTGCCAGCAGTTTAGGCGGTACAGATACGCAGTATTTT.

The chain is built from TRBV5-4 and TRBJ2-7; 10 positions match TRBD2. Unmatched junction bases numbered 5, after V lost 5 bases and J lost 3 bases. Germline values: CDR1 SGHNT, CDR2 YYREEE (reference sequence). CDR3 size: 14 residues. The CDR3 nucleotides are TGTGCCAGCAGTTCTAGCGGGAGAATCTACGAGCAGTACTTC. Protein: CASSSSGRIYEQYF.

The rearrangement uses TRBV18 and TRBJ2-5, with 7 bases aligning to TRBD1. There are 16 residues in the CDR3. Per the germline V gene, CDR1 is KGHSH and CDR2 is LQKENI. Unmatched junction bases numbered 5, after V lost 0 bases and J lost 1 base. This chain's CDR3 is CASSPPIQGSQETQYF. CDR3 in DNA: TGTGCCAGCTCACCACCTATACAGGGGTCCCAAGAGACCCAGTACTTC.

The chain links TRBV2 to TRBJ1-5, with D possibly matching TRBD1 (5 bases). The CDR3 is 13 residues long. The V and J ends lost 8 bases and 7 bases respectively, with 15 bases between them. Germline CDR1 and CDR2: SNHLY and FYNNEI. The DNA for the CDR3 is TGTGCCAGCGGGGGGGGTGAAGGCCAGCCCCAGCATTTT. Its protein product is CASGGGEGQPQHF.

The chain carries TRBV19 and TRBJ1-5, with D perhaps TRBD1 (6 bases). The CDR3 has 15 amino acids. V was pared by 6 bases and J by 1 base, with 13 bases between. Germline lookup yields CDR1 LNHDA and CDR2 SQIVND (reference sequence). The CDR3 region has the DNA TGTGCCAGTAGCCTACAGGGTGAGAGCAATCAGCCCCAGCATTTT. Translating gives CASSLQGESNQPQHF.

The chain recombines TRBV19 with TRBJ1-2; possible D gene TRBD1, 6 bases. With 6 bases removed from V and 0 bases from J, the gap between germline ends came to 14 bases. This CDR3 is 15 amino acids long. Per the germline V gene, CDR1 is LNHDA and CDR2 is SQIVND (reference sequence). CDR3 nucleotide sequence: TGTGCCAGTAGGCGGGGGGCGGAAGCTAACTATGGCTACACCTTC. This gives the protein CASRRGAEANYGYTF.

The rearrangement links TRBV29-1 to TRBJ2-7; D remains unclear. The ends were cut back, 1 base at V and 0 bases at J, with 4 bases in the middle. This CDR3 is built from 12 residues. Germline V gene lookup returns CDR1 SQVTM and CDR2 ANQGSEA. The CDR3 bases are TGCAGCGTTGAAGCGGGCTCCTACGAGCAGTACTTC. Residues: CSVEAGSYEQYF.

The chain is built from TRBV5-1 and TRBJ1-2; 7 nucleotides match TRBD1. The CDR3 has 14 amino acids. Germline V gene data show CDR1 as SGHRS and CDR2 as YFSETQ. J was trimmed by 7 bases and V by 4 bases; bases with no gene match: 10. The CDR3, as DNA: TGCGCCAGCAGCACGGGCGACAGGGTAGGTGGCTACACCTTC. It translates to CASSTGDRVGGYTF.

The V gene is TRBV30, the J gene TRBJ1-5; tentative D call: TRBD1 (6 bases). Trimming removed 2 bases from V and 4 bases from J, with 15 bases in between. The CDR3 totals 15 residues. In germline, CDR1 is GTSNPN, CDR2 SVGIG (reference sequence). CDR3 residues: CAWSPGHFFNQPQHF. DNA of the CDR3: TGTGCCTGGAGTCCGGGACACTTTTTTAATCAGCCCCAGCATTTT.

The chain uses TRBV25-1 and TRBJ1-2, with TRBD1 matching 9 bases. Trimming cost V 6 bases and J 2 bases; bases outside gene matches: 4. CDR1 MGHDK and CDR2 SYGVNS come from the germline V gene. CDR3 size: 14 residues. The CDR3 spells CASSDGQGNYGYTF. CDR3 nucleotides: TGTGCCAGCAGCGATGGACAGGGGAACTATGGCTACACCTTC.

V gene TRBV28 combines with J gene TRBJ2-3; 9 bases are a match to TRBD2. Germline V gene data show CDR1 as MDHEN and CDR2 as SYDVKM. The junction had 11 bases not matched to a gene; V was cut back by 5 bases and J by 5 bases. The length of the CDR3 is 16 residues. The CDR3 region is CASSALRAGGLDTQYF. DNA of the CDR3: TGTGCCAGCAGTGCGCTCCGAGCGGGAGGTTTAGATACGCAGTATTTT.

This rearrangement joins TRBV9 to TRBJ2-7; a weak D match, TRBD1 (5 bases). Germline assignment: CDR1 SGDLS and CDR2 YYNGEE. The CDR3 runs to 18 residues. Trimming pared 0 bases from V and 2 bases from J, leaving 21 bases between. The CDR3 nucleotides are TGTGCCAGCAGCGTAGACATTGAGAGCGAAGACAGAACCTACGAGCAGTACTTC. This sequence encodes CASSVDIESEDRTYEQYF.

As for this clone: Other DNA sequences from this sample encode an identical CDR3 as well. J is TRBJ2-5 and V is TRBV7-6; the D is unclear. CDR1 SGHVS and CDR2 FNYEAQ come from the germline V gene. Trimming pared 1 base from V and 3 bases from J, leaving 6 bases between. CDR3 length equals 13 residues. CDR3 coding DNA: TGTGCCAGCAGCTTAGGAGTAGAAGAGACCCAGTACTTC. Its protein is CASSLGVEETQYF.

The chain is built from TRBV5-4 and TRBJ2-5; D is unclear. The germline CDR1 and CDR2 sequences are SGHNT and YYREEE (reference sequence). This CDR3 has 15 residues. V was trimmed by 4 bases and J by 3 bases, leaving 16 bases between them. CDR3: CASSIQPGIKETQYF. The CDR3 region has the DNA TGTGCCAGCAGCATCCAGCCGGGTATAAAAGAGACCCAGTACTTC.